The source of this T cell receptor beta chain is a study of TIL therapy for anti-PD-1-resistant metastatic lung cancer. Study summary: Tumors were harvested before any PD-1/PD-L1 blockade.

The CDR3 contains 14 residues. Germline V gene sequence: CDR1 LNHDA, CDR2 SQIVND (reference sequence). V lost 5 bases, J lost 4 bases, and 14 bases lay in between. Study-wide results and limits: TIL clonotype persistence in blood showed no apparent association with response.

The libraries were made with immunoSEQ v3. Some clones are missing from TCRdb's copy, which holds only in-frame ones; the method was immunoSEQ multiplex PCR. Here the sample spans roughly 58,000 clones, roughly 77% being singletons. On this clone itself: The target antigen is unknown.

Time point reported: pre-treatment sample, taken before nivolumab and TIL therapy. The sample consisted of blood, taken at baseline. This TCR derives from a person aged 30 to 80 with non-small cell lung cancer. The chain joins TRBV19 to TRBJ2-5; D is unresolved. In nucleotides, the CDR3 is TGTGCCAGTAGTTTTCGTCTCGCTTCAGAGACCCAGTACTTC. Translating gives CASSFRLASETQYF.